Here is one T cell receptor (beta chain) with its context. Its antigen remains unknown. Distinct nucleotide sequences in the sample also encode this CDR3. TCRdb keeps only in-frame clones here, not all; method: immunoSEQ multiplex PCR. The repertoire holds approximately 1.5 million clones, with approximately 98.5% as singletons. The sample comes from a study of shared clonotypes between healthy human individuals. Study-wide background: Each donor contributed plates that comprised three CD4 naive, three CD4 memory, two CD8 naive and one CD8 memory. Notes on the study in general: A few donors showed sharing of approximately 4.7% of naive CD4 clonotypes.

Looked up from germline, CDR1 is SGHRS and CDR2 is YFSETQ. V was pared by 3 bases and J by 4 bases, with 1 base of the junction left unmatched. This CDR3 spans 13 amino acids. This rearrangement joins TRBV5-1 to TRBJ2-3; 8 bases line up with TRBD1. Material: naive CD4+ T cells sorted from blood. The subset here: CD45RA+ positively selected. The TCR comes from a young man in good health. The CDR3, as DNA: TGCGCCAGCAGCTCAGGGGGCGCAGATACGCAGTATTTT. Translated: CASSSGGADTQYF.